What follows describes a single T cell receptor (beta chain). This clonotype was recorded at least ten times. No cognate antigen has been identified for it. Base quality data are lacking; no much larger clone is found one base away. The data were obtained in a study of neurological immune-mediated disorders (dated by TCRdb to between 2018 and 2020). Looking at the study overall: Peripheral blood TCR-beta repertoires from HTLV-I-associated myelopathy (HAM/TSP) patients, multiple sclerosis patients and healthy controls were compared by UMI-based sequencing. The roughly 99 TCR-beta libraries covered PBMC samples along with longitudinal samples, technical triplicates, and paired sorted CD4+ and CD8+ T-cell subsets. Longitudinal HAM/TSP donors and healthy donors each had 3 time-points at intervals of about 3-45 months. The cohort was made up of 60 to 75 subjects, consisting of about 15 HAM/TSP patients, roughly 35 multiple sclerosis patients and around 20 healthy controls. Findings and caveats that apply to the study as a whole: TCR clonal expansion was greatest in HAM/TSP patients and smallest in MS patients, who ranked below even healthy controls. No identical CDR3 amino acid sequences were shared among expanded clones across subjects, suggesting private TCR-beta repertoires in all groups.

cDNA was synthesized by template-switch 5'RACE using a primer carrying a 10-nucleotide random unique molecular identifier by which each TCR transcript was tagged. Over 200 million TCR-beta sequences, covering 15-18 subjects, were produced in each sequencing run. The RNeasy kit was used to extract total RNA. The KAPA Real-time Library Amplification kit was used to amplify TCR-beta VDJ regions with primers targeting the TCR constant region and the 5'RACE anchor. A first PCR added sample indexes and Illumina adaptors, and a second PCR then raised library yield. The roughly 650 bp TCR product was size-selected on a 2% E-gel SizeSelection system after Ampure bead purification. Before pooling, library quality was checked on a Bioanalyzer, concentration was measured with Qubit, and libraries were quantified with the Kapa Library Quantification kit. An Illumina HiSeq 2500 was used to sequence the libraries paired-end at 2 x 150 bp. To increase sequence diversity, 25-30% phiX was spiked into each library pool. The authors' pipeline ran thus. Quality-filtered reads were processed with the UMI-based MiGEC pipeline, which removed over 75% of raw TCR sequences during error correction. VDJ genes were aligned to IMGT germline references, and clonotypes were defined by unique CDR3 amino acid sequence plus V-J genes. VDJtools evaluated clonal expansion, Shannon diversity and CDR3 relatedness (CalcPairwiseDistances, ClusterSamples); CLCbio workbench built phylogenetic trees. Using coefficient-of-variation modelling across technical triplicates, the study counted a clone as expanded if it had at least 8 unique UMIs. TCRdb itself trimmed the public reads at Q25 with fastp, ran MiXCR and retained productive beta chains. Each entry merges the rows of one CDR3 protein and shows their most common DNA and genes. What appears here as the V and J calls and clone size reflects TCRdb's work, not the paper's. This sample comprises roughly 100,000 distinct CDR3 sequences, 10% to 13% of them detected only once. Of the sample, under 4% falls within the top ten clones.

What the time point label conveys for this sample: longitudinal time-point 3. Libraries from unsorted PBMCs were made from 2 million PBMCs kept in RNAlater at -80 degrees C until RNA extraction. Peripheral blood was subjected to Ficoll-Hypaque density gradient centrifugation to isolate PBMCs, which were then cryopreserved in liquid nitrogen. Per the germline V gene, SQVTM is the CDR1 and ANQGSEA is the CDR2. The CDR3 holds 14 amino acids from the cysteine to the phenylalanine. Only CDR3 DNA remains: 42 bases, in frame from the first base. At the junction V is shortened by 5 bases and J by 0 bases; bases outside the gene matches: 5.

The origin of this receptor is a female donor with HTLV-1-associated myelopathy (HAM/TSP). Sequenced sample: PBMCs. Here the chain combines TRBV29-1 and TRBJ2-7, with 9 central nucleotides matching TRBD1. The CDR3 region has the sequence CSVQPGQGSYEQYF. In nucleotide form, the sequence is TGCAGCGTTCAACCGGGACAGGGCTCCTACGAGCAGTACTTC.